This TCR beta chain stems from a study of CD8+CD57+ T cells in acquired aplastic anemia. The study, taken as a whole, reports: CD8+ Simpson's diversity showed no significant patient-control difference.

An expansion of CD8+CD57+ cells by flow cytometry had been shown in patients chosen for sequencing. Severe acquired aplastic anemia was present in all patients. Prior therapy had not been administered to any patient at the time of blood sampling. This clonotype was counted many times. Its antigen is unknown. Both TCR beta VDJ combination and CDR3 sequence profiling were carried out. Genomic DNA was the template for this profiling. TCRdb itself ran the reads through MiXCR, one entry per CDR3 protein. The sample lists under 350,000 distinct CDR3 sequences, roughly 53% occurring once. From germline, CDR1 is MNHEY and CDR2 SVGEGT. The CDR3 contains 15 residues. With 5 bases clipped from V and 1 base from J, the junction kept 5 bases outside the gene matches.

The sequence was obtained from a human donor with aplastic anemia. V and J are TRBV6-2 or TRBV6-3 and TRBJ2-5, with 9 bases lining up with TRBD2. Sequenced sample: sorted CD4+, CD8+, or CD8+CD57+ T cells (not recorded which) from PBMCs. CDR3 sequence (DNA): TGTGCCAGCAGTACATTAGCGGGGGCCCAAGAGACCCAGTACTTC. It translates to CASSTLAGAQETQYF.